One T cell receptor beta chain is described in this entry. Its antigen is unknown. These data belong to a study of Ad26.COV2.S vaccination and SARS-CoV-2 variants. Findings of the study overall: A substantial breadth of spike-specific CD8+ and CD4+ T cell responses after vaccination has been reported.

V lost 0 bases and J lost 4, with 10 bases in between. There are 14 residues in the CDR3. The germline V gene has CDR1 SGHRS and CDR2 YFSETQ. Profiled with immunoSEQ multiplex PCR; TCRdb holds only in-frame clones, not every one. This sample has roughly 390,000 clones, with roughly nine tenths found just once. This sample's treatment: some 19 received Ad26.COV2.S at low or high dose, single or two shots; about 5 received placebo; per-sample allocation not given. Samples were taken on day 63 after the first vaccine or placebo injection. Boston hosted the donor, who was an adult aged 18-55 years. The TCR originated in a person between 18 and 65 years old who received the Ad26.COV2.S COVID-19 vaccine or a placebo. The chain recombines TRBV5-1 with TRBJ2-5, with TRBD2 as a possible D gene (5 bases). This sample comprised peripheral blood, obtained in a trial of Ad26.COV2.S vaccine versus placebo. DNA of the CDR3: TGCGCCAGCAGCTTGGGCGGGCTGGGAGAGACCCAGTACTTC. This sequence encodes CASSLGGLGETQYF.